This T cell receptor beta chain stems from a study of response to subunit inactivated influenza vaccine. Findings and limits, study-wide: Each seasonal flu vaccination may recruit only limited new T cells, authors suggested.

This clonotype has just a few counts. Its target is unknown. Each CDR3 protein gets one entry after TCRdb re-called the RT-PCR reads with MiXCR. The table lists 550,000 to 650,000 distinct CDR3 sequences, roughly 12% of them singletons. The sample was PBMCs from blood, taken on the day of vaccination. The sequence derives from a man aged 45 to 65 who received an inactivated influenza vaccine.

The CDR3 bases are TGTGCCAGCAGACCAGGAAGGCGCACTGAAGCTTTCTTT. Residues: CASRPGRRTEAFF. The V gene is TRBV19, the J gene TRBJ1-1; D remains ambiguous. The CDR3 is 13 residues long. V dropped 9 bases and J dropped 4 bases, with 15 bases sitting between them. Germline CDR1 reads LNHDA; CDR2 reads SQIVND (reference sequence). The entire variable domain, with the rest obtained from reference TRBV19 and TRBJ1-1, is as follows: DGGITQSPKYLFRKEGQNVTLSCEQNLNHDAMYWYRQDPGQGLRLIYYSQIVNDFQKGDIAEGYSVSREKKESFPLTVTSAQKNPTAFYLCASRPGRRTEAFFGQGTRLTVV.